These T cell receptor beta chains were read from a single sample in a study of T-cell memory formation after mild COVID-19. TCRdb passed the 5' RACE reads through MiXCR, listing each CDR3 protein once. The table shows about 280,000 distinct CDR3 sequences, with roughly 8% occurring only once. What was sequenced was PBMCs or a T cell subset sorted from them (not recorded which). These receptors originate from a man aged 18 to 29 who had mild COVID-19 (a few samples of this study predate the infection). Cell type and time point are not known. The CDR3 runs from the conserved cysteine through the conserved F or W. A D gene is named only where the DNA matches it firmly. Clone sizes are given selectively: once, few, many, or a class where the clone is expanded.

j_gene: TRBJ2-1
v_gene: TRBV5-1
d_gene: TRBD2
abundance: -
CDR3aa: CASSLGGGGSSYNEQFF
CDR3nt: TGCGCCAGCAGCTTGGGAGGCGGGGGGAGCTCCTACAATGAGCAGTTCTTC

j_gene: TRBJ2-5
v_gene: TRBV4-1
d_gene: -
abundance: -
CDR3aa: CASSPSTGTVQETQYF
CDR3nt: TGCGCCAGCAGCCCATCGACCGGGACTGTCCAAGAGACCCAGTACTTC

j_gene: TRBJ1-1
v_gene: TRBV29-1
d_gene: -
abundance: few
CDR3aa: CSVEDGGRVGTEAFF
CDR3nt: TGCAGCGTTGAAGATGGGGGCAGGGTAGGAACTGAAGCTTTCTTT

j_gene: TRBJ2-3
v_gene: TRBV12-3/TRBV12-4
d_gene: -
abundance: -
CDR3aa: CASSFYGWGDNTDTQYF
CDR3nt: TGTGCCAGCAGTTTTTATGGATGGGGGGATAATACAGATACGCAGTATTTT

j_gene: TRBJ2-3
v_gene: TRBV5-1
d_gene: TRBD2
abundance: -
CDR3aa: CASSLVSGGSDTQYF
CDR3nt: TGCGCCAGCAGCTTGGTTAGCGGGGGTTCCGATACGCAGTATTTT

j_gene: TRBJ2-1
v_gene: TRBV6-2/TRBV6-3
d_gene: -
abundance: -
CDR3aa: CASSLTSVRGAHYNEQFF
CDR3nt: TGTGCCAGCAGCCTTACCTCCGTCCGGGGGGCCCACTACAATGAGCAGTTCTTC

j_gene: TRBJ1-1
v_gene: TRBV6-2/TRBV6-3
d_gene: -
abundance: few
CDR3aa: CASSHGWTGEAFF
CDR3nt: TGTGCCAGCAGTCACGGGTGGACTGGTGAAGCTTTCTTT

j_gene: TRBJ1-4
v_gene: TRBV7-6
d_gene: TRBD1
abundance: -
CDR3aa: CASSLARQGAGEKLFF
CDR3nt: TGTGCCAGCAGTTTAGCCCGACAGGGGGCGGGTGAAAAACTGTTTTTT

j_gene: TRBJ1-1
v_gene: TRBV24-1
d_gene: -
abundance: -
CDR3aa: CATSDGGTEAFF
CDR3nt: TGTGCCACCAGCGATGGGGGCACTGAAGCTTTCTTT

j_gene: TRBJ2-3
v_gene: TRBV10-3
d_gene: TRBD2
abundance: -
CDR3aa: CAISDPPAGGRDTQYF
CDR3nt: TGTGCCATCAGTGACCCCCCAGCGGGGGGGCGAGATACGCAGTATTTT

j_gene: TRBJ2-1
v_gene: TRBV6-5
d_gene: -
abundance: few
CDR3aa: CASGIRSLNEQFF
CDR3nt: TGTGCCAGCGGGATTAGAAGTCTCAATGAGCAGTTCTTC

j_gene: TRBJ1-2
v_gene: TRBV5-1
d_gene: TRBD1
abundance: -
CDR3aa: CASSSSRDSLYTF
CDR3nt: TGCGCCAGCAGCTCGTCCCGGGACAGTCTCTACACCTTC

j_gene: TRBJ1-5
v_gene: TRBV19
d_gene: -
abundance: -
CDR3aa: CASTSQGRDQPQHF
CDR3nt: TGTGCCAGTACCTCACAGGGTCGGGATCAGCCCCAGCATTTT

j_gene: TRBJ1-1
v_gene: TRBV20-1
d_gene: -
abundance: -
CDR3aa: CSARDSQGNTEAFF
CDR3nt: TGCAGTGCTAGAGATTCCCAGGGGAACACTGAAGCTTTCTTT

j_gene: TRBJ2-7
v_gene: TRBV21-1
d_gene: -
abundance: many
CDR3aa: CASSKPWGARQGGDEQYF
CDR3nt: TGTGCCAGCAGCAAACCCTGGGGGGCGAGACAGGGGGGCGACGAGCAGTACTTC

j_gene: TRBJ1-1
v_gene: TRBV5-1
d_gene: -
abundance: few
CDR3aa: CASVPGGMAGDTEAFF
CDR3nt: TGCGCCAGCGTCCCCGGGGGGATGGCGGGGGACACTGAAGCTTTCTTT

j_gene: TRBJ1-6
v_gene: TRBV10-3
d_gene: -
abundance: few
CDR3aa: CAISESTASPLHF
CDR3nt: TGTGCCATCAGTGAGTCGACAGCTTCACCCCTCCACTTT

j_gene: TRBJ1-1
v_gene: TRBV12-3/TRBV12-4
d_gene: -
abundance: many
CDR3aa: CASSPGLIMNTEAFF
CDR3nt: TGTGCCAGCAGTCCTGGCCTAATCATGAACACTGAAGCTTTCTTT

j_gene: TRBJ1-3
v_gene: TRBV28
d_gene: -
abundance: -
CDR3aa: CASSSHQGRGNTIYF
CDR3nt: TGTGCCAGCAGTTCCCATCAGGGTCGTGGAAACACCATATATTTT

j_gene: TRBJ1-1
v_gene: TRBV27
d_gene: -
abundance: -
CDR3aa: CASRPSGQYTEAFF
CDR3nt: TGTGCCAGCAGGCCCTCGGGACAATACACTGAAGCTTTCTTT

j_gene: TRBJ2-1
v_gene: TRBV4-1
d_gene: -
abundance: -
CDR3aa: CASSQVVGDEQFF
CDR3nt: TGCGCCAGCAGCCAAGTTGTAGGCGATGAGCAGTTCTTC

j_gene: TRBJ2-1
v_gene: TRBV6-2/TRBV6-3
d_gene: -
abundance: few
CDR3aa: CASSYLLTNEQFF
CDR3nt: TGTGCCAGCAGTTACCTTCTAACAAATGAGCAGTTCTTC

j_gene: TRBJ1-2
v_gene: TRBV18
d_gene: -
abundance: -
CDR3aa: CASSPQGIYGYTF
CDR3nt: TGTGCCAGCTCACCACAGGGGATCTATGGCTACACCTTC

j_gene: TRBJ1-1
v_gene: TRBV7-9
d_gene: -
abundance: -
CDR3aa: CASSAQSGQNTEAFF
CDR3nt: TGTGCCAGCAGCGCCCAATCGGGGCAAAACACTGAAGCTTTCTTT

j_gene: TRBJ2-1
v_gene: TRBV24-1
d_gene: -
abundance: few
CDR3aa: CATSDSQSSYNEQFF
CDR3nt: TGTGCCACCAGTGATTCTCAGAGCTCCTACAATGAGCAGTTCTTC